These 7 T cell receptor beta chains were all obtained from the same sample, sequenced in a study of control samples from healthy donors and cancer patients. TCRdb keeps only in-frame clones here, not all; method: immunoSEQ multiplex PCR. This table holds 98,000 or so clones, approximately 81% found once. The sequencing input was blood. These receptor sequences come from a woman aged 25 to 39 in good health.

The chain recombines TRBV2 with TRBJ2-3; 9 positions match TRBD2. The CDR3 loop spans 14 amino acids. After removal of 7 bases from V and 1 base from J, the junction contained 3 bases not matched to a gene. Germline CDR1 is SNHLY and CDR2 is FYNNEI. The CDR3 reads CASMRGGGTDTQYF. The CDR3 nucleotides are TGTGCCAGCATGCGGGGGGGAGGCACAGATACGCAGTATTTT.

This rearrangement joins TRBV5-5 to TRBJ1-2; 10 bases match TRBD1. The germline CDR1 and CDR2 sequences are SGHKS and YYEKEE (reference sequence). The V gene end was trimmed by 7 bases and the J gene end by 4 bases; junction bases not matched to a gene: 19. The CDR3 loop spans 18 amino acids. The CDR3 DNA follows: TGTGCCAGCCGACTCGAGGGGACAGGGGCCGGGCGTAGCTATGGCTACACCTTC. It specifies CASRLEGTGAGRSYGYTF.

This clone has only a few counts. V and J are TRBV2 and TRBJ2-2; 8 nucleotides line up with TRBD2. The junction had 7 bases not matched to a gene; V was cut back by 5 bases and J by 8 bases. CDR1 is SNHLY and CDR2 is FYNNEI in the germline V gene. This CDR3 is 14 amino acids long. CDR3 amino acids: CASSRTSPIGELFF. For the CDR3, the DNA is TGTGCCAGCAGTAGGACTAGCCCCATTGGGGAGCTGTTTTTT.

The V gene is TRBV11-2, the J gene TRBJ2-1, with 10 bases identical to TRBD2. The V and J ends lost 4 bases and 4 bases, in that order; junction bases with no gene match: 4. The CDR3 extends over 15 amino acids. The V gene's germline CDR1 is SGHAT and CDR2 FQNNGV. CDR3 nucleotides: TGTGCCAGCAGCTCCAGCGGGGGGGGGTACAATGAGCAGTTCTTC. It specifies CASSSSGGGYNEQFF.

This clone was counted a few times. This rearrangement joins TRBV27 to TRBJ1-2, with 9 bases identical to TRBD1. Germline V lookup: CDR1 MNHEY, CDR2 SMNVEV (reference sequence). With V trimmed by 5 bases and J by 4 bases, 8 bases remained unmatched. The CDR3 sequence is 15 residues long. CDR3: CASSPSGTGFYGYTF. In nucleotides, the CDR3 is TGTGCCAGCAGTCCCTCCGGGACAGGGTTCTATGGCTACACCTTC.

V usage is TRBV4-3 and J usage is TRBJ1-1; weak D call: TRBD1 (6 bases). This CDR3 is 14 amino acids long. With 1 base removed from V and 9 bases from J, the gap between germline ends came to 15 bases. Germline V lookup: CDR1 LGHNA, CDR2 YSLEER. The CDR3: CASSQVQFTGKAFF. As DNA, the CDR3 is TGCGCCAGCAGCCAAGTTCAGTTTACAGGGAAAGCTTTCTTT.

This clone has just a few counts. CDR3 DNA sequence: TGTGCCAGCAGTCCGACTAGCACAGGCACAGATACGCAGTATTTT. Protein: CASSPTSTGTDTQYF. The chain carries TRBV7-7 and TRBJ2-3, with 7 nucleotides matching TRBD2. Germline V lookup: CDR1 SSHAT, CDR2 FNYEAQ (reference sequence). The V gene end was trimmed by 6 bases and the J gene end by 1 base; junction bases not matched to a gene: 7. The CDR3 consists of 15 residues.